The text below deals with one T cell receptor (beta chain). The antigen remains undetermined. This record comes from a study of T cell responses to AZD1222 COVID-19 vaccine. Study-wide findings and caveats: White British people made up most donors, females outnumbered males, and clonal diversity was possibly underestimated. Researchers report vaccine-associated CD4 TCRs spanning spike, with dominance at 160-218 and 743-854.

The CDR3 totals 15 residues. Germline assignment: CDR1 SGDLS and CDR2 YYNGEE. V was trimmed by 4 bases and J by 0 bases, leaving 12 bases between them. Assay: immunoSEQ multiplex PCR; the TCRdb copy retains only in-frame clones and omits some. The profile covers about 100,000 clones, with approximately 89% appearing a single time and 4% to 4.5% taken by the ten largest. The material was peripheral blood, obtained on day 0 of MenACWY control vaccination. The J gene is TRBJ2-3, the V gene TRBV9; maybe TRBD2 (5 bases). This sequence was found in an adult in good health. DNA of the CDR3: TGTGCCAGCAGCCTCGGACTGGCTAGCACAGATACGCAGTATTTT. It specifies CASSLGLASTDTQYF.